This T cell receptor beta chain was profiled in a study of blood T cell repertoires in COVID-19. Whole-study context: T cells, B-cell-depleted T cells, or PBMCs provided the cDNA or gDNA that served as material.

In the authors' workflow: Amplification of reference gene primers was used by the study to estimate nucleated cell counts. The method was immunoSEQ multiplex PCR; TCRdb's version includes in-frame clones alone and lacks a portion of them. V, J and clone size are those of that table, while D and trimming were read from the DNA. Of about 330,000 clones in the sample, 80% to 90% were seen once. Membership in each cohort depended on participant-reported clinical history. Sequencing was done on a sample of PBMCs or T cells enriched from blood (not recorded which). This receptor was identified in a man between 25 and 39 years old who had recovered from COVID-19.

CDR3 nucleotide sequence: TGCGCCAGCAGCTTGGTTCCAGGGAACTATGGCTACACCTTC. This codes for CASSLVPGNYGYTF. The V and J genes are TRBV5-1 and TRBJ1-2; D is possibly TRBD1 (5 bases). The CDR3 has 14 amino acids. The germline CDR1 and CDR2 sequences are SGHRS and YFSETQ. Trimming cost V 0 bases and J 2 bases, with 8 bases left between them.